This T cell receptor beta chain comes out of a study of T cells in Graves' hyperthyroidism and ophthalmopathy. Study-wide results and caveats: The model's output predicted ophthalmopathy at a median of approximately 6.5 months prior to onset.

This clonotype was seen only a few times. What it binds is unknown. Template material for amplifying TCR beta CDR3 regions consisted of RNA transcripts. With the HTBI primer set, the TCR CDR3 went through a first round of RT-PCR. MiXCR was run by TCRdb on the multiplex PCR reads, yielding one entry per CDR3 protein. The data hold 600,000 to 900,000 distinct CDR3 sequences, with roughly 17% observed a single time. Germline V gene lookup returns CDR1 MNHEY and CDR2 SMNVEV (reference sequence). This CDR3 spans 17 amino acids. Germline trimming cut 0 bases from V and 7 bases from J; bases unmatched to any gene: 9. Absent ophthalmopathy progression within 18 months defined stable Graves' hyperthyroidism. Hyperthyroidism was newly diagnosed in patients aged 18 to 65 (duration under 2 months).

The V call is TRBV27, the J call TRBJ2-1; TRBD2 matches at 10 bases. This receptor was identified in a man aged 18 to 29 with Graves' hyperthyroidism. What was sequenced was blood. The CDR3 DNA reads as TGTGCCAGCAGTTTATCCTTCACTAGCGGGATGAATAATGAGCAGTTCTTC. Protein sequence: CASSLSFTSGMNNEQFF.